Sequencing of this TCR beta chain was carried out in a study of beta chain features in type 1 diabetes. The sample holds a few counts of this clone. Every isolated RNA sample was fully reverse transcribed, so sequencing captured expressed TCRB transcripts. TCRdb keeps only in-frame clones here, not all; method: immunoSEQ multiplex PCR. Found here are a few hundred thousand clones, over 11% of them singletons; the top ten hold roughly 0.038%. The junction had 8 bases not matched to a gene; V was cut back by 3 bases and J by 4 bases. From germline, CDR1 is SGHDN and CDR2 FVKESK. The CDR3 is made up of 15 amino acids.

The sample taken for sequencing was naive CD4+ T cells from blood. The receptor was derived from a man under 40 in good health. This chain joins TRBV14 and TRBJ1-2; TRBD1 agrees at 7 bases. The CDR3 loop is CASSHLPGQTYGYTF. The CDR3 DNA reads TGTGCCAGCAGCCATCTACCGGGACAGACCTATGGCTACACCTTC.